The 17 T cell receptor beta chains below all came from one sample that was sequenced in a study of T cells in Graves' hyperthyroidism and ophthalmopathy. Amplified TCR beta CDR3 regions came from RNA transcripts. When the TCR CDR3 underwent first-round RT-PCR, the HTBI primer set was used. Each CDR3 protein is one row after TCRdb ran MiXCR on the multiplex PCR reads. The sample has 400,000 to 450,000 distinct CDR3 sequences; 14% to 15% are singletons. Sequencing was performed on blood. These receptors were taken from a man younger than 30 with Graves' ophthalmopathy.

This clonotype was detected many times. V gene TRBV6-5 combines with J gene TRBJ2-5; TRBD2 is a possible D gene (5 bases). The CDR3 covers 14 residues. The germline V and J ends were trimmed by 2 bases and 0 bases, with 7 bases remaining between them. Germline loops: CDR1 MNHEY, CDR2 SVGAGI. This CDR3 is CASSYNGDQETQYF. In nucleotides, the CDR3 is TGTGCCAGCAGTTACAACGGGGACCAAGAGACCCAGTACTTC.

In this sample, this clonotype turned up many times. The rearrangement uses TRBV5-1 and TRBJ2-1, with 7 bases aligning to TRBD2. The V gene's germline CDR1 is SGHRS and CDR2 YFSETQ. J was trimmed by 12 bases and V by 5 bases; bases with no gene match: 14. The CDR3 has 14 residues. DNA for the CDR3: TGCGCCAGCAGTACCGGGACTAACGGCGTTCGGCAGTTCTTC. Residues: CASSTGTNGVRQFF.

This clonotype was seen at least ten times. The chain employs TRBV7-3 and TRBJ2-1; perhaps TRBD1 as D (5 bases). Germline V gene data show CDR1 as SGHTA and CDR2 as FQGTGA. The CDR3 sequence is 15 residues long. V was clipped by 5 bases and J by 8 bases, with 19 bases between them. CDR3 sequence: CASSALVGRGHEQFF. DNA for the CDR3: TGTGCCAGCAGCGCCCTAGTGGGGCGTGGTCATGAGCAGTTCTTC.

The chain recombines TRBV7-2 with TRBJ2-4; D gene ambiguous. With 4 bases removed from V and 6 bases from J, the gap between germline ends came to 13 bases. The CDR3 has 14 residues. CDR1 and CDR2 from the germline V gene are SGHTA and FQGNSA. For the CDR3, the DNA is TGTGCCAGCAGCTCCGCCTCGGTGGGAAACATTCAGTACTTC. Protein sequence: CASSSASVGNIQYF.

In nucleotides, the CDR3 is TGTGCCAGCAAAAAGAGGGGTAGTCAGGACTACGAGCAGTACTTC. Its protein product is CASKKRGSQDYEQYF. The genes are TRBV12-3 or TRBV12-4 and TRBJ2-7; D may correspond to TRBD1 or TRBD2 (5 bases each). This CDR3 contains 15 residues. V dropped 7 bases and J dropped 3 bases, with 19 bases sitting between them.

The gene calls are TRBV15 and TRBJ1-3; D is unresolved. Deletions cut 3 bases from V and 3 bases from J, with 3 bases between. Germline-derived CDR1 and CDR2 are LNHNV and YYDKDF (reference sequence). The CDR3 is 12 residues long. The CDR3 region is CATSSFGNTIYF. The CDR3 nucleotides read TGTGCCACCAGCAGTTTTGGAAACACCATATATTTT.

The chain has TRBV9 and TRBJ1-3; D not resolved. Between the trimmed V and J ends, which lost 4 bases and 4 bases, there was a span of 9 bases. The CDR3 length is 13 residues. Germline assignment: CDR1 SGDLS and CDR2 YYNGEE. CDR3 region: CASSPPDGNTIYF. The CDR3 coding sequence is TGTGCCAGCAGCCCCCCCGACGGAAACACCATATATTTT.

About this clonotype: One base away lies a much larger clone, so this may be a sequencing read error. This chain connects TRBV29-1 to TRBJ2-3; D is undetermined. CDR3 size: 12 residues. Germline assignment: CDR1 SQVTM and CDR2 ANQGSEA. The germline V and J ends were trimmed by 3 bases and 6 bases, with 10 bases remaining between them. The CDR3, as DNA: TGCAGCGTTGACCTCAGCGAGGATACGCAGTATTTT. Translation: CSVDLSEDTQYF.

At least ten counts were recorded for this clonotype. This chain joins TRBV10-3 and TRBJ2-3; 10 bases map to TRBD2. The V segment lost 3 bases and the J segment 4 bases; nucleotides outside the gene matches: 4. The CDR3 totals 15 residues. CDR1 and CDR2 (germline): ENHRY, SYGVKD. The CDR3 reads CAISDLAGGADTQYF. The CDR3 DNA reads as TGTGCCATCAGTGACTTAGCGGGAGGCGCAGATACGCAGTATTTT.

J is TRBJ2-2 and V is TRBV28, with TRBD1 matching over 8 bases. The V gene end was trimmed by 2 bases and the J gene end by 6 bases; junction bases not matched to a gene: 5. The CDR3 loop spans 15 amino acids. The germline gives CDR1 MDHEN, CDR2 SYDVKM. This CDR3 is CASSLPTDRAGELFF. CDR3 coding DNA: TGTGCCAGCAGTTTACCGACGGACAGGGCCGGGGAGCTGTTTTTT.

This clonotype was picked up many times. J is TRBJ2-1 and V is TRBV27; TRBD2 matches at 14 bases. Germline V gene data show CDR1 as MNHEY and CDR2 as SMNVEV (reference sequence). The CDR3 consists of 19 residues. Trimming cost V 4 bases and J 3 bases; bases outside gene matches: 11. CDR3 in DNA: TGTGCCAGCAGTTCCCCCTTAGCCGGACTAGCGGGGGGCTACAATGAGCAGTTCTTC. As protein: CASSSPLAGLAGGYNEQFF.

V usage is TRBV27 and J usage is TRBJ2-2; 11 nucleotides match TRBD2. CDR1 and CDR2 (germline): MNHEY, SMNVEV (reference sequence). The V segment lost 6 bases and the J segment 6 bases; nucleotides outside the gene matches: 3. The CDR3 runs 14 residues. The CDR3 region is CASRLAGDSGELFF. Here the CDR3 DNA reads TGTGCCAGCAGACTAGCGGGAGACTCCGGGGAGCTGTTTTTT.

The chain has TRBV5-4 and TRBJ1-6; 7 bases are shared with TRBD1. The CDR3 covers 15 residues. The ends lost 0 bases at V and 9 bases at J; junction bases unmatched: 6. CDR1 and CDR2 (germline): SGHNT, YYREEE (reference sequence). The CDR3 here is CASSLAETGFSPLHF. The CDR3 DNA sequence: TGTGCCAGCAGCTTGGCCGAGACAGGGTTTTCACCCCTCCACTTT. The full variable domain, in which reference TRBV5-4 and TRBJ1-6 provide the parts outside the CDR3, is ETGVTQSPTHLIKTRGQQVTLRCSSQSGHNTVSWYQQALGQGPQFIFQYYREEENGRGNFPPRFSGLQFPNYSSELNVNALELDDSALYLCASSLAETGFSPLHFGNGTRLTVT.

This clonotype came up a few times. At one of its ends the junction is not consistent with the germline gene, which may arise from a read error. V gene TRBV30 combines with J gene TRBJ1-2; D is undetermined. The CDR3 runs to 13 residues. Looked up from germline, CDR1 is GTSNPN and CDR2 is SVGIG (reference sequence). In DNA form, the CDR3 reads TGTGCCCGGAGTGCCTCGGGAGGAGGTGGCTACACCTTC. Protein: CARSASGGGGYTF.

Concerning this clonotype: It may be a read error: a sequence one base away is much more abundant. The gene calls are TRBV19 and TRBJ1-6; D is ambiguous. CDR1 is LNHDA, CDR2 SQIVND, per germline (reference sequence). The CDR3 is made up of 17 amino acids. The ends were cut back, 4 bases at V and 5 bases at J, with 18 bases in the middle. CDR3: CASSNNDCWADNSPLHF. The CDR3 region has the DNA TGTGCCAGTAGTAACAACGATTGCTGGGCCGATAATTCACCCCTCCACTTT. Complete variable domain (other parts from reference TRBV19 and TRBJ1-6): DGGITQSPKYLFRKEGQNVTLSCEQNLNHDAMYWYRQDPGQGLRLIYYSQIVNDFQKGDIAEGYSVSREKKESFPLTVTSAQKNPTAFYLCASSNNDCWADNSPLHFGNGTRLTVT.

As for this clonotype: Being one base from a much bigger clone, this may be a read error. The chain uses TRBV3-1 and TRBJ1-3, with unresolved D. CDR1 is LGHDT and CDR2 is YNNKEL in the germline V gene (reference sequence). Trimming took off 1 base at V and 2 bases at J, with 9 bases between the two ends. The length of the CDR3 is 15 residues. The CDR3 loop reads CASSQGTSTGNTIYF. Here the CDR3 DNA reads TGTGCCAGCAGCCAAGGGACGAGCACTGGAAACACCATATATTTT.

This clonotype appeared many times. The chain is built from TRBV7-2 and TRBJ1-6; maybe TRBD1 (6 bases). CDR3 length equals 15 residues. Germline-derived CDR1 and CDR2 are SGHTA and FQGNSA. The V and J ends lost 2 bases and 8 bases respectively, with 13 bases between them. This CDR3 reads CASSLSQGSHSPLHF. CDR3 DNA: TGTGCCAGCAGCTTAAGTCAGGGGTCCCATTCACCCCTCCACTTT.